These T cell receptor beta chains were read from a single sample in a study of blood T cell repertoires in COVID-19. Assay: immunoSEQ multiplex PCR; the TCRdb copy retains only in-frame clones and omits some. The table shows under 95,000 clones, with about 88% occurring only once. Sequencing input: peripheral blood. These receptors originate from a middle-aged man with acute or convalescent COVID-19. CDR3s include the opening cysteine and the closing phenylalanine or tryptophan. Each record gives: J gene, V gene, clone size, CDR3 protein. Clone size, where shown, is once, few, many, or a class for clones that have expanded.

TRBJ2-1 TRBV3-1/TRBV3-2 few CASSQESWAGKMRNEQFF
TRBJ2-7 TRBV14 . CASSQDGTAYEQYF
TRBJ1-1 TRBV5-4 . CASSLESLGNTEAFF
TRBJ1-1 TRBV11-2 . CASSSGQGLNTEAFF
TRBJ2-2 TRBV7-2 . CASSSRGGRLTGELFF
TRBJ1-5 TRBV30 . CAWSRGGVEPQHF
TRBJ2-7 TRBV19 . CASSSGMSYEQYF
TRBJ1-1 TRBV7-9 . CASSSDREAFF
TRBJ1-1 TRBV29-1 . CSVDAGANTEAFF
TRBJ1-2 TRBV6-5 once CASSFGPTGNYGYTF
TRBJ2-3 TRBV29-1 . CSTDGGLSGTDTQYF
TRBJ1-4 TRBV6-1 once CASSDNQARGEKLFF
TRBJ1-2 TRBV19 few CASSIRGAGYTF
TRBJ1-2 TRBV5-1 . CASSWDRGMNGYTF
TRBJ2-2 TRBV27 . CASSHTEGLINTGELFF
TRBJ1-6 TRBV10-1 few CASSVGQNNSPLHF
TRBJ1-6 TRBV5-1 . CASSWEGGIGSPLHF
TRBJ1-5 TRBV19 . CASATQGESSNQPQHF
TRBJ2-5 TRBV2 once CASSAAGIVETQYF
TRBJ2-3 TRBV7-2 . CASSLSLRREKGLEQYF
TRBJ1-4 TRBV27 . CASSPWDRGLEKLFF
TRBJ1-1 TRBV7-9 . CASSLQGGNTEAFF
TRBJ2-7 TRBV18 . CASSPGAGVSYEQYF
TRBJ1-2 TRBV19 . CASSPRTGVSMGYTF
TRBJ1-1 TRBV13 . CASSFVVLSNTEAFF
TRBJ1-5 TRBV19 . CASGTHSNQPQHF
TRBJ1-6 TRBV6-6 . CASINRDKNSPLHF
TRBJ2-1 TRBV19 . CASLPGQGAYEQFF
TRBJ1-6 TRBV11-2 . CASSGDSTLGSPLHF
TRBJ1-1 TRBV7-3 few CASRQEPNTEAFF
TRBJ2-7 TRBV18 . CASSPRGGRYEQYF
TRBJ2-5 TRBV3-1/TRBV3-2 . CASSQGTSGVETQYF
TRBJ2-5 TRBV7-8 . CASSTTPQETQYF
TRBJ1-2 TRBV7-2 . CASSWRDRVDGYTF
TRBJ2-7 TRBV6-5 few CASSYSFLGGSYEQYF
TRBJ2-7 TRBV27 . CASRSTGRDYEQYF
TRBJ2-7 TRBV10-3 . CAISAGGAYEQYF